This T cell receptor beta chain originates from a study of preoperative IRX-2 immunotherapy in early breast cancer. Generated by immunoSEQ multiplex PCR, the TCRdb table keeps only in-frame clones and is missing some. The sample has roughly 800 clones; 65% to 75% are singletons. Germline V gives CDR1 MNHGY, CDR2 SAAAGT. V was shortened by 0 bases and J by 3 bases, with 9 bases between the two germline ends. CDR3 length equals 15 residues. As to treatment: preoperative locoregional IRX-2 cytokine immunotherapy. The sequences come from tumor tissue, collected after IRX-2 immunotherapy. The clonotype originates from a human donor with breast cancer. The gene calls are TRBV6-8 and TRBJ1-5; D not certain. The CDR3 spells CASSYSTGYNQPQHF. Here the CDR3 DNA reads TGTGCCAGCAGTTACTCGACGGGGTACAATCAGCCCCAGCATTTT.